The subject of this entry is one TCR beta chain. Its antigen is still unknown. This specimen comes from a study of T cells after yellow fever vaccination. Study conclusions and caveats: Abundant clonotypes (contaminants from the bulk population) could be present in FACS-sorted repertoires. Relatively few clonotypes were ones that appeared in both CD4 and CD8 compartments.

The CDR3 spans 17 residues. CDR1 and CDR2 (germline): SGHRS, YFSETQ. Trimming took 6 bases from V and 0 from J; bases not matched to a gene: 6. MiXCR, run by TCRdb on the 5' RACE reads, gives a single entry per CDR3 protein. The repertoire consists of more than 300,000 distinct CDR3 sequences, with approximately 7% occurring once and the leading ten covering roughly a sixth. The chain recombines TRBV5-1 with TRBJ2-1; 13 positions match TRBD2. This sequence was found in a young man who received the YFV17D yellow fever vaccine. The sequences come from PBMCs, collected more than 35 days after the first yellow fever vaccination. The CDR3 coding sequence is TGCGCCAGCACCCTCGGACTAGCGGGGGACTCCTACAATGAGCAGTTCTTC. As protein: CASTLGLAGDSYNEQFF.